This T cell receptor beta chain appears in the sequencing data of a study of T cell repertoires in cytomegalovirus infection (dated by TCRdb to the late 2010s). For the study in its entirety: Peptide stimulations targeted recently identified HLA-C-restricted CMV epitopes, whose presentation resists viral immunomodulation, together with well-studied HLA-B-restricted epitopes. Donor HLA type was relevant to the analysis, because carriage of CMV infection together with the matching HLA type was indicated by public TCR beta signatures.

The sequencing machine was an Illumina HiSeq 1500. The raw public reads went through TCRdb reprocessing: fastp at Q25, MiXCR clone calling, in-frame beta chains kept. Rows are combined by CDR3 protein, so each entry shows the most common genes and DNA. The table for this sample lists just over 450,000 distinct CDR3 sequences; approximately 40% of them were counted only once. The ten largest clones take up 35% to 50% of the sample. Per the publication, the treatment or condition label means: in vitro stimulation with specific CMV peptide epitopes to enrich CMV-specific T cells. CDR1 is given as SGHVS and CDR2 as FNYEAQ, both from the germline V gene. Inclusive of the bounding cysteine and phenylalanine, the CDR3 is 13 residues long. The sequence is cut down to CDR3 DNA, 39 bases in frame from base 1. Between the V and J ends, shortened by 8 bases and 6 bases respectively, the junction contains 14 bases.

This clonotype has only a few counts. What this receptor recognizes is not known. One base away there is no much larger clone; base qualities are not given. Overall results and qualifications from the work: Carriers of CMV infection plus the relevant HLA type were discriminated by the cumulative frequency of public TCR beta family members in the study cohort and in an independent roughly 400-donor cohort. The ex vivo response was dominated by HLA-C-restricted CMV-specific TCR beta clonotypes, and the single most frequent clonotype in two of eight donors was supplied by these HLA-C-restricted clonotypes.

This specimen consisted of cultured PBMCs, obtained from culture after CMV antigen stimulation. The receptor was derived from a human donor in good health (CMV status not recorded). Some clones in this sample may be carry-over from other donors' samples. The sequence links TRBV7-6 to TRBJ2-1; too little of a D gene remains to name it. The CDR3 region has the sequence CASLDGPGNEQFF. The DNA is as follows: TGTGCCAGCCTGGACGGACCGGGCAATGAGCAGTTCTTC.